This T cell receptor beta chain is drawn from a study of high-grade serous ovarian cancer treatment subgroups. Study results and caveats: These tumor repertoires lack spatial information from bulk sequencing.

Tumor tissue was taken before any definitive surgery or chemotherapy was given. Profiled with immunoSEQ multiplex PCR; TCRdb holds only in-frame clones, not every one. Among more than 35,000 clones, 79% were seen once, and the ten largest hold roughly 3.2%. This clone was seen just once. The antigen is undetermined. CDR3 length: 16 amino acids. Germline CDR1 reads MDHEN; CDR2 reads SYDVKM. Trimming at V came to 7 bases and at J to 0 bases, leaving 9 bases not matched to a gene. The chain combines TRBV28 with TRBJ1-3, with TRBD1 identical over 7 bases. The sample was tumor tissue. The source is a human donor with high-grade serous ovarian cancer. CDR3 coding DNA: TGTGCCAGCACTCCGGGGACAGAGCCCTCTGGAAACACCATATATTTT. Protein product: CASTPGTEPSGNTIYF.